This TCR beta chain was obtained from a study of CD4 T cells in relation to SARS-CoV-2 and coronaviruses. Study-wide background: TCR beta CDR3s were sequenced after 10-day antigen culture of PBMCs. Study findings and constraints: In around 60% of donors, memory CD4+ clonotypes crossrecognized SARS-CoV-2 and at least one common cold coronavirus spike.

This clone was recorded once. Its antigen remains unknown. The unexposed donors gave CD4+ T cells in 2011-2018, prior to COVID-19. CD4+ T cells were isolated from the cells after nine to eleven days of culture. Fresh IL-2 medium replaced half the medium on days 3 and 7. Trimming removed 2 bases from V and 1 base from J; junction bases left unmatched: 3. The CDR3 is 14 residues long. The germline gives CDR1 SGHDT, CDR2 YYEEEE. Assay: immunoSEQ multiplex PCR; the TCRdb copy retains only in-frame clones and omits some. Among just over 25,000 clones, around 76% were seen once, and the ten largest hold more than 9%.

The specimen was CD4+ T cells from PBMCs, cultured in vitro. This clonotype was obtained from a human donor in good health. This chain links TRBV5-6 with TRBJ2-7, with 7 nucleotides matching TRBD1. CDR3 DNA sequence: TGTGCCAGCAGCTTCTTACAGGGGTCCTACGAGCAGTACTTC. Its translation: CASSFLQGSYEQYF.